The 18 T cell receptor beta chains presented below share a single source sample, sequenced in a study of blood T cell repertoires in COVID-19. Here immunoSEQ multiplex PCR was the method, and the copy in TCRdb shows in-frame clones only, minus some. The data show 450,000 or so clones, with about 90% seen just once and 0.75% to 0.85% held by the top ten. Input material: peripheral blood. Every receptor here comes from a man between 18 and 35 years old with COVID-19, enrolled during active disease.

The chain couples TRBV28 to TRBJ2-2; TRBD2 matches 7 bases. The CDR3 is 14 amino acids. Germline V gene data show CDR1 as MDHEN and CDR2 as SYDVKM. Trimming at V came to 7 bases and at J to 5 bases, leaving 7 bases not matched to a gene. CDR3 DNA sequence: TGTGCCAGCAAAGCCGGGGGGAGTACCGGGGAGCTGTTTTTT. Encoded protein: CASKAGGSTGELFF.

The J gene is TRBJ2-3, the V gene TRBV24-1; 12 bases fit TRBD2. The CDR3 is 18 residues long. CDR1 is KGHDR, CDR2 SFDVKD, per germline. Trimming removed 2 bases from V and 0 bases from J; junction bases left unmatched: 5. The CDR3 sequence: CATSDSGLAGTSTDTQYF. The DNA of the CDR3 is TGTGCCACCAGTGATTCTGGACTAGCGGGGACTAGCACAGATACGCAGTATTTT.

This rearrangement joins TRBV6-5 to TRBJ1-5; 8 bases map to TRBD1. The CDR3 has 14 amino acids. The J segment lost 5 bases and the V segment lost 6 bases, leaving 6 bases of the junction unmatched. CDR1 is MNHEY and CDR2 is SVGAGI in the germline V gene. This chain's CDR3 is CASSRGTGYQPQHF. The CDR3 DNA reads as TGTGCCAGCAGCCGAGGGACAGGATATCAGCCCCAGCATTTT.

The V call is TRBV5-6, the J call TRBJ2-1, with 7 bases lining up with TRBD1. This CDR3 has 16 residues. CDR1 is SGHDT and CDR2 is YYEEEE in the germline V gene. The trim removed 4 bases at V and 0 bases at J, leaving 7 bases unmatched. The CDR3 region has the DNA TGTGCCAGCAGCATATTTGACAGGGCCTCCTACAATGAGCAGTTCTTC. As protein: CASSIFDRASYNEQFF.

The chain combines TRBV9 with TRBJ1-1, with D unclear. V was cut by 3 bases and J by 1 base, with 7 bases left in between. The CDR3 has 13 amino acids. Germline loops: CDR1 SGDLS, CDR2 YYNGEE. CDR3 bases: TGTGCCAGCAGCGGAACAGCGAACACTGAAGCTTTCTTT. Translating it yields CASSGTANTEAFF.

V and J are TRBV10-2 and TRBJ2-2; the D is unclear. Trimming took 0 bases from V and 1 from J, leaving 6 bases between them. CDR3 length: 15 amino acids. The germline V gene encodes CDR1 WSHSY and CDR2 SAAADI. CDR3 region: CASSESRRNTGELFF. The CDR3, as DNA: TGCGCCAGCAGTGAGTCACGGAGGAACACCGGGGAGCTGTTTTTT.

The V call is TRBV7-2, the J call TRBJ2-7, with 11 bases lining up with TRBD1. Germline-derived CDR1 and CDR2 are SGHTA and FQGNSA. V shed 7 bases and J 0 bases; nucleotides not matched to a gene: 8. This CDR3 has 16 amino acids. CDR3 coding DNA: TGTGCCAGCAACGAGGACAGGGGGCCTACCTCCTACGAGCAGTACTTC. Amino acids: CASNEDRGPTSYEQYF.

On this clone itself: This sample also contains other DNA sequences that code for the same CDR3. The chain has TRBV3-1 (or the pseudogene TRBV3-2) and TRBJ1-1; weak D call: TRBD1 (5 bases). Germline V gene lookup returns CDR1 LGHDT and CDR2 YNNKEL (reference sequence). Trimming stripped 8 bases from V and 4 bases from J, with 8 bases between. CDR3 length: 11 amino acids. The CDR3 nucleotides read TGTGCCAGCCGCGGGGGCACTGAAGCTTTCTTT. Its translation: CASRGGTEAFF.

CDR3 sequence: CASSSHGWEGGYTF. The CDR3 bases are TGTGCCAGCAGCTCCCATGGCTGGGAGGGTGGCTACACCTTC. The chain couples TRBV27 to TRBJ1-2; D remains unclear. The V and J ends lost 6 bases and 7 bases respectively, with 18 bases between them. The V gene's germline CDR1 is MNHEY and CDR2 SMNVEV (reference sequence). This CDR3 comprises 14 residues.

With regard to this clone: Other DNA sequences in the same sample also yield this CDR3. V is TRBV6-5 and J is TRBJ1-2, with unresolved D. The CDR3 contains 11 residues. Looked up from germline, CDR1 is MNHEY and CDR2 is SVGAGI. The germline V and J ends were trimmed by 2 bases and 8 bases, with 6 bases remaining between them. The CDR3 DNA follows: TGTGCCAGCAGTTACCGGGGAGGCTACACCTTC. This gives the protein CASSYRGGYTF.

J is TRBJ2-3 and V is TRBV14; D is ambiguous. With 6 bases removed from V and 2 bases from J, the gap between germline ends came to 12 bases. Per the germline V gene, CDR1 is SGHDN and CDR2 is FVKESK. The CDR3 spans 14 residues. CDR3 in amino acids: CASSLSYFTDTQYF. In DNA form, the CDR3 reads TGTGCCAGCAGTCTTTCCTATTTCACAGATACGCAGTATTTT.

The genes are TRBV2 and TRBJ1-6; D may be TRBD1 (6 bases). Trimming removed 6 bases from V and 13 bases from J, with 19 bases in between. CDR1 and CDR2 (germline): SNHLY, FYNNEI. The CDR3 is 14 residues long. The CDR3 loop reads CASRGRTEISPLHF. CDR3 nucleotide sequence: TGTGCCAGCAGGGGAAGGACAGAGATCTCGCCCCTCCACTTT. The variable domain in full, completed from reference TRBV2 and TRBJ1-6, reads EPEVTQTPSHQVTQMGQEVILRCVPISNHLYFYWYRQILGQKVEFLVSFYNNEISEKSEIFDDQFSVERPDGSNFTLKIRSTKLEDSAMYFCASRGRTEISPLHFGNGTRLTVT.

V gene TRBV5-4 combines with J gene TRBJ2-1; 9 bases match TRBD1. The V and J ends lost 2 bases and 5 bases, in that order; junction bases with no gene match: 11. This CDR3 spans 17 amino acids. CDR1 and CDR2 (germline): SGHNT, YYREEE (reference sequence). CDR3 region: CASSFSPGTGLDNEQFF. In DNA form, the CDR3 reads TGTGCCAGCAGCTTTTCCCCCGGGACAGGGCTCGACAATGAGCAGTTCTTC.

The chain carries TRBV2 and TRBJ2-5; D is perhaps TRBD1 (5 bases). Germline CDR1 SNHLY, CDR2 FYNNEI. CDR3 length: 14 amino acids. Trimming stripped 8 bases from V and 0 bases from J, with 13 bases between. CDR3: CASRVRGYQETQYF. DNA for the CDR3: TGTGCCAGCCGGGTTAGGGGATACCAAGAGACCCAGTACTTC.

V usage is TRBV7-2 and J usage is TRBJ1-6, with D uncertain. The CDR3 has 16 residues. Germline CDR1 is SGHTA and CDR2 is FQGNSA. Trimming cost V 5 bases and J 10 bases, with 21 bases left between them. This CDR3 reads CASSPPPTRLRSPLHF. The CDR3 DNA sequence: TGTGCCAGCAGCCCCCCCCCGACCCGTCTCAGGTCACCCCTCCACTTT.

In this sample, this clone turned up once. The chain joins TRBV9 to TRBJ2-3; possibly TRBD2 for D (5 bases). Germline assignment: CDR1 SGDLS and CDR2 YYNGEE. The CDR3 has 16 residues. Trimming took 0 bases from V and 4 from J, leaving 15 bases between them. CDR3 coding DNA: TGTGCCAGCAGCGTAGATAAGCGGAGCTCGCCAGATACGCAGTATTTT. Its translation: CASSVDKRSSPDTQYF.

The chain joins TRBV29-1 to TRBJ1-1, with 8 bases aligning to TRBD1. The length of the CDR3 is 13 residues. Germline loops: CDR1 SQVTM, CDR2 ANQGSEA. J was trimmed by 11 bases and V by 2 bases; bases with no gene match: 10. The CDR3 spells CSVELWTGRSAFF. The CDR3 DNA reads TGCAGCGTTGAATTATGGACAGGGCGGTCGGCTTTCTTT. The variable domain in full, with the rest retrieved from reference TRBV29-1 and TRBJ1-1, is SAVISQKPSRDICQRGTSLTIQCQVDSQVTMMFWYRQQPGQSLTLIATANQGSEATYESGFVIDKFPISRPNLTFSTLTVSNMSPEDSSIYLCSVELWTGRSAFFGQGTRLTVV.

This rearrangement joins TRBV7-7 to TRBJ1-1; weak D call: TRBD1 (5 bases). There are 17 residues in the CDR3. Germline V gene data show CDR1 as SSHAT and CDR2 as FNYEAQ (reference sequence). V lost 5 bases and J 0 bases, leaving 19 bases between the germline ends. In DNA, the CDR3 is TGTGCCAGCAGCCCCCGTGACAGAAACCCCCTGAACACTGAAGCTTTCTTT. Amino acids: CASSPRDRNPLNTEAFF.